The clone carrying this T cell receptor (beta chain) occurred many times. This sample was included in a study of regulatory T cells in long-lasting Graves disease. After removal of 6 bases from V and 2 bases from J, the junction contained 7 bases not matched to a gene. This CDR3 comprises 14 residues. The V gene's germline CDR1 is DFQATT and CDR2 SNEGSKA (reference sequence). Noted time point: newly diagnosed GD, antithyroid drugs for less than 3 months. PBMCs provided the RNA from which the TCR library was made. With iRepertoire HTBI primers and Arm-PCR of CDR3 regions, TCR beta libraries were built. Study processing details: Across all samples, about 60 TRBV segments and 11 to 15 TRBJ segments were identified. TCRdb itself ran the multiplex PCR reads through MiXCR, one entry per CDR3 protein. The V and J calls, along with clone size, are taken from TCRdb and not from the paper's own processing. Seen here are more than 300,000 distinct CDR3 sequences, around 15% observed once, and the top ten hold 20%.

This sample also belongs to another study, concerning T cells in Graves' hyperthyroidism and ophthalmopathy.

The source of this sequence is a woman in her late teens or twenties with Graves disease. The sample here was peripheral blood mononuclear cells (PBMCs), taken at new diagnosis, from a patient treated with antithyroid drugs. This chain uses TRBV20-1 with TRBJ2-7, with 10 bases identical to TRBD2. Here the CDR3 DNA reads TGCAGTGCAGCGGGACTAGCGATTACCTACGAGCAGTACTTC. This gives the protein CSAAGLAITYEQYF.